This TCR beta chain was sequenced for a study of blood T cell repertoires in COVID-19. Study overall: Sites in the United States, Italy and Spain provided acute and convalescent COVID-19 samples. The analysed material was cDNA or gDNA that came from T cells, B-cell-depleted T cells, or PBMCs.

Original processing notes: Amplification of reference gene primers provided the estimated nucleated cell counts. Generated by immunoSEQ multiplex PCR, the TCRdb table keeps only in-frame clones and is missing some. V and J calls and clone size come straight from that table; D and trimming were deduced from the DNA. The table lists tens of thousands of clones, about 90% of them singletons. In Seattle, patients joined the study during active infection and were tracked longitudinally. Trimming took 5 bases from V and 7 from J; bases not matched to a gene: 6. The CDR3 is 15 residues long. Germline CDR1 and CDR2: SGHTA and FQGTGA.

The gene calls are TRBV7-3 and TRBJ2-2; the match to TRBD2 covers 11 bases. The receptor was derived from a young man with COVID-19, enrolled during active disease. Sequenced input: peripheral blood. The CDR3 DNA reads TGTGCCAGCAGCCTAATAGCGGGAGGGGTCGGGGAGCTGTTTTTT. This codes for CASSLIAGGVGELFF.